This T cell receptor beta chain was recovered during a study of graft-versus-host responses after intestinal transplantation. The study, taken as a whole, reports: Researchers found peak circulating GvH clone levels linked to early post-transplant HvG declines.

The assay was immunoSEQ multiplex PCR, and TCRdb's table has in-frame clones only and misses some. The data contain about 100,000 clones, about 90% of them singletons. A remark on this clone: Its antigen is currently unknown.

The sequencing used unstimulated CD4+ T cells sorted from spleen or lymph node cells, collected before transplant. This clonotype was obtained from a human donor who was the organ donor for an intestinal transplant.

The CDR3 region is CASSPGQPYNSPLHF. The DNA of the CDR3 is TGCGCCAGCAGCCCCGGACAGCCTTATAATTCACCCCTCCACTTT. V is TRBV4-1 and J is TRBJ1-6; possible D gene TRBD1, 6 bases. Germline V gene lookup returns CDR1 MGHRA and CDR2 YSYEKL. V was shortened by 4 bases and J by 4 bases, with 11 bases between the two germline ends. The CDR3 covers 15 residues.